This entry lists 15 T cell receptor beta chains sequenced from one sample in a study of blood T cell repertoires in COVID-19. The repertoire was sequenced with immunoSEQ multiplex PCR; TCRdb's copy has only in-frame clones and lacks some. The table shows about 61,000 clones, with around four fifths occurring only once. The sample taken for sequencing was peripheral blood. These receptor sequences come from a man aged 70-80 years with acute or convalescent COVID-19.

This rearrangement joins TRBV28 to TRBJ2-1, with TRBD2 matching 10 bases. CDR1 MDHEN and CDR2 SYDVKM come from the germline V gene. The CDR3 runs to 16 residues. The V gene end was trimmed by 5 bases and the J gene end by 7 bases; junction bases not matched to a gene: 11. The CDR3 sequence: CASSPPPAGGQNEQFF. CDR3 nucleotide sequence: TGTGCCAGCAGTCCCCCCCCAGCGGGGGGGCAGAATGAGCAGTTCTTC.

This chain uses TRBV5-6 with TRBJ1-1, with a possible D match to TRBD1 (6 bases). V was shortened by 4 bases and J by 6 bases, with 10 bases between the two germline ends. The CDR3 length is 12 residues. Germline lookup yields CDR1 SGHDT and CDR2 YYEEEE. CDR3 in amino acids: CASSLRTAEAFF. The CDR3 DNA reads as TGTGCCAGCAGCCTTCGGACAGCTGAAGCTTTCTTT.

The rearrangement uses TRBV3-1 (or the pseudogene TRBV3-2) and TRBJ1-6, with 9 bases that match TRBD1. V was pared by 4 bases and J by 10 bases, with 11 bases of the junction left unmatched. The CDR3 loop spans 16 amino acids. Germline loops: CDR1 LGHDT, CDR2 YNNKEL (reference sequence). CDR3 bases: TGTGCCAGCAGCCCTAAACCCGGGACAGGGTACTCACCCCTCCACTTT. Translated: CASSPKPGTGYSPLHF.

The genes are TRBV6-1 and TRBJ1-5; the D is unclear. Germline V gives CDR1 MNHNS, CDR2 SASEGT. The CDR3 runs to 16 residues. Deletions cut 4 bases from V and 4 bases from J, with 17 bases between. CDR3 coding DNA: TGTGCCAGCAGTGTCCCCCGGGGAGGAAAGAATCAGCCCCAGCATTTT. Protein product: CASSVPRGGKNQPQHF.

The J gene is TRBJ2-1, the V gene TRBV5-4, with 11 bases aligning to TRBD2. V lost 4 bases and J lost 8; bases outside the gene matches: 11. Germline assignment: CDR1 SGHNT and CDR2 YYREEE (reference sequence). This CDR3 has 16 amino acids. DNA for the CDR3: TGTGCCAGCAGCGTTCTAGCGGGGGGCCCTGAGGATGAGCAGTTCTTC. Its protein is CASSVLAGGPEDEQFF.

The chain links TRBV4-1 to TRBJ2-7; 8 bases match TRBD1. CDR3 length equals 16 residues. Per germline, CDR1 MGHRA and CDR2 YSYEKL. Trimming removed 0 bases from V and 4 bases from J; junction bases left unmatched: 8. The CDR3 sequence is CASSQDADRATYEQYF. CDR3 nucleotides: TGCGCCAGCAGCCAAGATGCGGACAGGGCTACGTACGAGCAGTACTTC.

The rearrangement links TRBV28 to TRBJ2-5; 9 positions match TRBD1. The CDR3 has 15 residues. Germline CDR1 MDHEN, CDR2 SYDVKM. With V trimmed by 0 bases and J by 5 bases, 4 bases remained unmatched. DNA of the CDR3: TGTGCCAGCAGTTTATGGGGACAGGGCCAGGAGACCCAGTACTTC. This encodes CASSLWGQGQETQYF.

The V gene is TRBV5-4, the J gene TRBJ2-3, with D unclear. The CDR3 extends over 14 amino acids. Trimming cost V 1 base and J 5 bases, with 11 bases left between them. Germline V CDR1 and CDR2: SGHNT, YYREEE (reference sequence). CDR3 DNA: TGTGCCAGCAGCTTGAAACAGAACGGAGATACGCAGTATTTT. Amino acid sequence: CASSLKQNGDTQYF.

The chain uses TRBV5-1 and TRBJ1-2, with 7 positions matching TRBD1. The length of the CDR3 is 14 residues. V was clipped by 2 bases and J by 8 bases; unmatched bases: 9. Germline CDR1 reads SGHRS; CDR2 reads YFSETQ. The CDR3 DNA is TGCGCCAGCAGCTTTAATGAGGGGGCGCTCGGCTACACCTTC. Amino acid sequence: CASSFNEGALGYTF.

This sequence joins TRBV7-3 and TRBJ2-1; 7 bases line up with TRBD2. Germline CDR1 SGHTA, CDR2 FQGTGA. J was trimmed by 10 bases and V by 5 bases; bases with no gene match: 8. The CDR3 extends over 13 amino acids. The DNA of the CDR3 is TGTGCCAGCAGCCCCCAGTGGGAGGGCGAGCAGTTCTTC. Protein product: CASSPQWEGEQFF.

This chain links TRBV5-8 with TRBJ2-3; D is ambiguous. This CDR3 has 15 amino acids. CDR1 is SGHTS, CDR2 YDEGEE, per germline. V was trimmed by 2 bases and J by 4 bases, leaving 14 bases between them. CDR3 in amino acids: CASSFPVLGADTQYF. Written as DNA, the CDR3 is TGTGCCAGCAGCTTCCCGGTCTTGGGCGCAGATACGCAGTATTTT.

This rearrangement joins TRBV4-1 to TRBJ2-1, with D unclear. Trimming cost V 0 bases and J 4 bases, with 10 bases left between them. This CDR3 spans 15 amino acids. Germline-derived CDR1 and CDR2 are MGHRA and YSYEKL. The CDR3 is CASSQEQGEYNEQFF. The CDR3 nucleotides read TGCGCCAGCAGCCAAGAACAAGGAGAGTACAATGAGCAGTTCTTC.

This clone was observed once. The V and J genes are TRBV5-1 and TRBJ1-3; 8 bases line up with TRBD1. Unmatched junction bases numbered 8, after V lost 4 bases and J lost 2 bases. Germline CDR1 SGHRS, CDR2 YFSETQ. The CDR3 length is 16 residues. In nucleotides, the CDR3 is TGCGCCAGCAGCCCCGACCCAGGGGGCGCTGGAAACACCATATATTTT. Residues: CASSPDPGGAGNTIYF.

The V gene is TRBV3-1 (or the pseudogene TRBV3-2), the J gene TRBJ1-1, with no clear D. The length of the CDR3 is 15 residues. Trimming removed 0 bases at V and 6 bases at J, with 14 bases between. Germline V gives CDR1 LGHDT, CDR2 YNNKEL (reference sequence). The CDR3 here is CASSQEWGEVSEAFF. The CDR3 coding sequence is TGTGCCAGCAGCCAAGAATGGGGAGAAGTCTCTGAAGCTTTCTTT.

The chain couples TRBV12-3 or TRBV12-4 to TRBJ2-4, with D perhaps TRBD1 (5 bases). The V end was cut by 6 bases, the J end by 8 bases, with 11 bases between. This CDR3 region has 12 residues. CDR3 amino acids: CASSQTDYIQYF. The CDR3 bases are TGTGCCAGCAGCCAGACAGATTACATTCAGTACTTC.